This passage covers 14 T cell receptor beta chains from one sample sequenced in a study of T cell changes during pregnancy in multiple sclerosis. Some clones are missing from TCRdb's copy, which holds only in-frame ones; the method was immunoSEQ multiplex PCR. The data contain 35,000 to 40,000 clones, around 92% of them singletons. The sample here was CD4+ T cells from peripheral blood mononuclear cells, taken in the third trimester of pregnancy. The origin of the receptors is a female donor with multiple sclerosis, enrolled in a pregnancy study.

The CDR3 protein is CASSELAEYTGELFF. Here the CDR3 DNA reads TGTGCCAGCAGTGAACTAGCGGAGTACACCGGGGAGCTGTTTTTT. The chain carries TRBV25-1 and TRBJ2-2; TRBD2 aligns across 7 bases. V trimming: 2 bases; J trimming: 3 bases; junction bases outside the gene matches: 3. CDR3 size: 15 residues. Germline CDR1 reads MGHDK; CDR2 reads SYGVNS.

This clone was found a few times. Different DNA sequences within this sample yield the same CDR3. This chain connects TRBV7-2 to TRBJ2-5; 7 nucleotides agree with TRBD1. The CDR3 length is 13 residues. The trim removed 5 bases at V and 3 bases at J, leaving 3 bases unmatched. Germline values: CDR1 SGHTA, CDR2 FQGNSA. Here the CDR3 reads CASSIGTEETQYF. For the CDR3, the DNA is TGTGCCAGCAGCATCGGGACAGAAGAGACCCAGTACTTC. Together with reference TRBV7-2 and TRBJ2-5, the CDR3 gives the full variable domain: GAGVSQSPSNKVTEKGKDVELRCDPISGHTALYWYRQSLGQGLEFLIYFQGNSAPDKSGLPSDRFSAERTGGSVSTLTIQRTQQEDSAVYLCASSIGTEETQYFGPGTRLLVL.

The chain carries TRBV5-4 and TRBJ2-4, with TRBD2 matching 10 bases. CDR1 SGHNT and CDR2 YYREEE come from the germline V gene (reference sequence). The trim removed 3 bases at V and 8 bases at J, leaving 11 bases unmatched. The CDR3 spans 16 residues. This CDR3 reads CASSSIKQSGGDIQYF. CDR3 nucleotides: TGTGCCAGCAGCTCAATCAAACAGAGCGGGGGGGACATTCAGTACTTC. The variable domain in full, with the rest retrieved from reference TRBV5-4 and TRBJ2-4, is ETGVTQSPTHLIKTRGQQVTLRCSSQSGHNTVSWYQQALGQGPQFIFQYYREEENGRGNFPPRFSGLQFPNYSSELNVNALELDDSALYLCASSSIKQSGGDIQYFGAGTRLSVL.

The chain carries TRBV4-3 and TRBJ1-1; D is uncertain. V shed 0 bases and J shed 1 base, with 12 bases lying between them. This CDR3 has 16 amino acids. Germline CDR1 and CDR2: LGHNA and YSLEER. CDR3 in amino acids: CASSQDARGPNTEAFF. Here the CDR3 DNA reads TGCGCCAGCAGCCAAGATGCCCGCGGTCCGAACACTGAAGCTTTCTTT.

This chain joins TRBV5-1 and TRBJ2-2; 9 nucleotides align to TRBD2. V was pared by 4 bases and J by 6 bases, with 7 bases of the junction left unmatched. Looked up from germline, CDR1 is SGHRS and CDR2 is YFSETQ. This CDR3 contains 15 residues. CDR3 in DNA: TGCGCCAGCAGCGTGGGACTAGCAGGCGCCGGGGAGCTGTTTTTT. Encoded protein: CASSVGLAGAGELFF.

CDR3 coding DNA: TGTGCCTGGAGTGTAGGTGGCAGGGGGCGGACTGAAGCTTTCTTT. This gives the protein CAWSVGGRGRTEAFF. The J gene is TRBJ1-1, the V gene TRBV30, with 8 bases aligning to TRBD1. V shed 0 bases and J 5 bases; nucleotides not matched to a gene: 8. Germline V lookup: CDR1 GTSNPN, CDR2 SVGIG (reference sequence). This CDR3 has 15 residues.

The CDR3 sequence is CASSHLVGALMETQYF. CDR3 nucleotides: TGTGCCAGCAGCCACCTCGTTGGGGCGTTAATGGAGACCCAGTACTTC. The chain joins TRBV5-5 to TRBJ2-5, with a tentative D call TRBD1 (5 bases). The ends were cut back, 4 bases at V and 5 bases at J, with 21 bases in the middle. The length of the CDR3 is 16 residues. Per germline, CDR1 SGHKS and CDR2 YYEKEE (reference sequence). The full variable domain, completed using reference TRBV5-5 and TRBJ2-5, is DAGVTQSPTHLIKTRGQQVTLRCSPISGHKSVSWYQQVLGQGPQFIFQYYEKEERGRGNFPDRFSARQFPNYSSELNVNALLLGDSALYLCASSHLVGALMETQYFGPGTRLLVL.

V gene TRBV18 combines with J gene TRBJ2-7, with D possibly matching TRBD1 (5 bases). The V end was cut by 2 bases, the J end by 5 bases, with 13 bases between. The CDR3 is made up of 14 amino acids. Germline CDR1 and CDR2: KGHSH and LQKENI. CDR3: CASSPSRARDEQYF. CDR3 coding DNA: TGTGCCAGCTCACCATCCAGGGCTCGGGACGAGCAGTACTTC.

This chain links TRBV5-6 with TRBJ2-7; tentative D call: TRBD1 (5 bases). Trimming cost V 0 bases and J 4 bases, with 14 bases left between them. The germline V gene has CDR1 SGHDT and CDR2 YYEEEE. The length of the CDR3 is 15 residues. This CDR3 is CASSLGDYRGYEQYF. DNA for the CDR3: TGTGCCAGCAGCTTGGGTGATTATAGGGGTTACGAGCAGTACTTC.

The genes are TRBV7-2 and TRBJ2-3; 8 nucleotides align to TRBD2. The CDR3 extends over 14 amino acids. Per the germline V gene, CDR1 is SGHTA and CDR2 is FQGNSA. J was trimmed by 6 bases and V by 5 bases; bases with no gene match: 7. CDR3 sequence: CASSPRGGSDTQYF. For the CDR3, the DNA is TGTGCCAGCAGCCCCCGGGGGGGTTCCGATACGCAGTATTTT.

The rearrangement links TRBV5-4 to TRBJ1-3, with TRBD1 matching 7 bases. V lost 5 bases and J lost 7; bases outside the gene matches: 12. CDR3 length equals 15 residues. CDR1 and CDR2 (germline): SGHNT, YYREEE (reference sequence). The DNA of the CDR3 is TGTGCCAGCAGTTTAGCAGGGGGTAACAAGAACACCATATATTTT. Its protein is CASSLAGGNKNTIYF.

The rearrangement links TRBV18 to TRBJ1-4; D remains ambiguous. Per the germline V gene, CDR1 is KGHSH and CDR2 is LQKENI. V lost 3 bases to trimming and J lost 7 bases, with 6 bases between them. The CDR3 covers 12 residues. CDR3 amino acids: CASSPNSEKLFF. The DNA for the CDR3 is TGTGCCAGCTCACCTAATAGTGAAAAACTGTTTTTT.

The chain combines TRBV27 with TRBJ2-1; 8 nucleotides match TRBD2. Germline V lookup: CDR1 MNHEY, CDR2 SMNVEV (reference sequence). J lost 0 bases, V lost 5 bases, and 0 bases had no gene match. The CDR3 has 14 amino acids. The chain's CDR3 is CASSLAGSYNEQFF. The DNA for the CDR3 is TGTGCCAGCAGTCTAGCGGGCTCCTACAATGAGCAGTTCTTC.

The rearrangement links TRBV4-2 to TRBJ2-5, with 9 positions matching TRBD2. CDR1 is LGHNA and CDR2 is YNFKEQ in the germline V gene. V lost 0 bases and J lost 11; bases outside the gene matches: 13. CDR3 size: 16 residues. The CDR3 nucleotides are TGTGCCAGCAGCCAAGATGGTGGCGGGAGGGCCGGAGAGCAGTACTTC. It codes for CASSQDGGGRAGEQYF.